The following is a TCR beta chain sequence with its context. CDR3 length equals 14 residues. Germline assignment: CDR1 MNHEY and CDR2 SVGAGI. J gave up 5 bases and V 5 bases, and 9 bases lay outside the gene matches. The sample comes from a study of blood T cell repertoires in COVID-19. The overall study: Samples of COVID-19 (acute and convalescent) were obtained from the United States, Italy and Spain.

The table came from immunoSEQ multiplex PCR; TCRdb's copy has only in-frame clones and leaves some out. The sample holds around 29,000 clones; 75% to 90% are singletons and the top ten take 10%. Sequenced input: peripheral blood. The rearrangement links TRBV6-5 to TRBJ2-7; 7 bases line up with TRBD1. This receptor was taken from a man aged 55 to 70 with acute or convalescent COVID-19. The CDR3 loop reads CASSLDRVRNEQYF. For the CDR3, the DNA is TGTGCCAGCAGTCTCGACAGGGTGAGGAACGAGCAGTACTTC.